One and the same sample provided the 24 T cell receptor beta chains below, sequenced in a study of T cells in Graves' hyperthyroidism and ophthalmopathy. What was amplified from RNA transcripts were TCR beta CDR3 regions. The HTBI primer set drove a first-round RT-PCR of the TCR CDR3. TCRdb re-derived calls from the multiplex PCR reads in MiXCR, one entry per CDR3 protein. Among around 540,000 distinct CDR3 sequences listed, around 15% were seen once. Specimen: blood. All receptors derive from a woman in her twenties or thirties with Graves' ophthalmopathy.

The V gene is TRBV19, the J gene TRBJ1-1; D gene ambiguous. Germline V gene data show CDR1 as LNHDA and CDR2 as SQIVND (reference sequence). Trimming took 6 bases from V and 2 from J, leaving 13 bases between them. This CDR3 region has 14 residues. CDR3 nucleotide sequence: TGTGCCAGTAGCGAGGTCCCGGGCAACACTGAAGCTTTCTTT. This gives the protein CASSEVPGNTEAFF.

The chain employs TRBV6-1 and TRBJ1-6; D gene unclear. Germline CDR1 and CDR2: MNHNS and SASEGT. This CDR3 has 17 residues. The V gene lost 2 bases and the J gene lost 7 bases, with 18 bases spanning the gap. The CDR3 loop reads CASSEKIHPPMNSPLHF. In DNA form, the CDR3 reads TGTGCCAGCAGTGAAAAAATCCACCCTCCGATGAATTCACCCCTCCACTTT.

This clonotype was found a few times. The J gene is TRBJ2-2, the V gene TRBV27, with D possibly TRBD1 on 6 matching bases. This CDR3 comprises 18 residues. Germline V gene sequence: CDR1 MNHEY, CDR2 SMNVEV (reference sequence). V gave up 5 bases and J gave up 0 bases, with 19 bases separating them. In DNA form, the CDR3 reads TGTGCCAGCAGTAGGTCCCGGACAGCTACAACGAACACCGGGGAGCTGTTTTTT. This codes for CASSRSRTATTNTGELFF.

This clonotype has a count of ten or more. This chain connects TRBV28 to TRBJ1-2; D gene ambiguous. Trimming removed 4 bases at V and 3 bases at J, with 12 bases between. The CDR3 loop spans 14 amino acids. Germline values: CDR1 MDHEN, CDR2 SYDVKM. The CDR3, as DNA: TGTGCCAGCAGTTCCCTCGGGAGGGACTATGGCTACACCTTC. Amino acids: CASSSLGRDYGYTF.

At least ten counts were recorded for this clonotype. This chain uses TRBV7-2 with TRBJ1-3; 7 nucleotides agree with TRBD1. V trimming: 5 bases; J trimming: 0 bases; junction bases outside the gene matches: 10. Germline CDR1 and CDR2: SGHTA and FQGNSA. This CDR3 has 17 amino acids. CDR3 nucleotides: TGTGCCAGCAGCCTTCGTTGGACAGGCTTCTCTGGAAACACCATATATTTT. The encoded protein is CASSLRWTGFSGNTIYF.

This clonotype was observed at least ten times. V usage is TRBV5-8 and J usage is TRBJ2-3; TRBD2 matches 8 bases. Germline CDR1 reads SGHTS; CDR2 reads YDEGEE. This CDR3 is 17 amino acids long. The V segment lost 0 bases and the J segment 2 bases; nucleotides outside the gene matches: 8. The CDR3 region is CASSLGSGLANTDTQYF. The CDR3, as DNA: TGTGCCAGCAGCTTGGGTTCTGGACTAGCAAACACAGATACGCAGTATTTT.

This clonotype was detected many times. The genes are TRBV3-1 and TRBJ2-7; D may be TRBD1 (6 bases). The CDR3 covers 14 residues. Trimming shortened V by 4 bases and J by 3 bases, and 13 bases separated the two germline ends. The germline V gene has CDR1 LGHDT and CDR2 YNNKEL (reference sequence). CDR3 loop: CASSPGDGDYEQYF. CDR3 in DNA: TGTGCCAGCAGCCCAGGGGACGGCGACTACGAGCAGTACTTC.

This rearrangement joins TRBV28 to TRBJ2-7; 7 nucleotides align to TRBD1. Germline CDR1 is MDHEN and CDR2 is SYDVKM. The CDR3 spans 14 residues. J lost 7 bases, V lost 6 bases, and 12 bases had no gene match. The DNA of the CDR3 is TGTGCCAGCAGAGTGGGAAGGGGGCGGCGGGAGCAGTACTTC. Its translation: CASRVGRGRREQYF.

This clonotype was detected a few times. V usage is TRBV29-1 and J usage is TRBJ1-1; a possible D gene is TRBD1 (5 bases). The V and J ends lost 3 bases and 8 bases respectively, with 19 bases between them. The CDR3 runs 14 residues. Germline assignment: CDR1 SQVTM and CDR2 ANQGSEA. CDR3 nucleotides: TGCAGCGTTGATCGGGGCCGCGGAACGACGGAAGCTTTCTTT. Its translation: CSVDRGRGTTEAFF.

This clonotype has a count of ten or more. CDR3 sequence (DNA): TGTGCCAGCAGTTTGCAAACAGATACGCAGTATTTT. As protein: CASSLQTDTQYF. This rearrangement joins TRBV5-4 to TRBJ2-3; the D is unclear. V was trimmed by 5 bases and J by 3 bases, leaving 7 bases between them. This CDR3 has 12 amino acids. CDR1 is SGHNT, CDR2 YYREEE, per germline (reference sequence).

The chain uses TRBV28 and TRBJ2-1; perhaps TRBD2 as D (5 bases). V lost 2 bases and J lost 7, with 12 bases in between. There are 14 residues in the CDR3. In germline, CDR1 is MDHEN, CDR2 SYDVKM. The CDR3, as DNA: TGTGCCAGCAGTTTAAAATCGGGGTGGAATGAGCAGTTCTTC. It specifies CASSLKSGWNEQFF.

This clonotype was observed a handful of times. J is TRBJ1-4 and V is TRBV28; D possibly corresponds to TRBD1 (6 bases). The CDR3 has 15 amino acids. Germline V gene sequence: CDR1 MDHEN, CDR2 SYDVKM. The V end lost 2 bases, the J end lost 7 bases, and 14 bases lay between the germline ends. CDR3 in DNA: TGTGCCAGCAGTTTACCAGGGGCCGCCGGTGAAAAACTGTTTTTT. The encoded protein is CASSLPGAAGEKLFF.

This clonotype was detected ten times or more. The J gene is TRBJ2-5, the V gene TRBV24-1; 9 bases agree with TRBD2. Germline CDR1 reads KGHDR; CDR2 reads SFDVKD. After removal of 4 bases from V and 1 base from J, the junction contained 6 bases not matched to a gene. CDR3 size: 16 residues. The CDR3 coding sequence is TGTGCCACCAGTGACTTCTCGGGACTAGCCCAAGAGACCCAGTACTTC. Its translation is CATSDFSGLAQETQYF.

This clonotype was recorded at least ten times. This rearrangement joins TRBV2 to TRBJ2-3, with TRBD1 identical over 7 bases. V dropped 10 bases and J dropped 3; count of bases not matched to a gene: 13. This CDR3 has 15 residues. Germline V gene sequence: CDR1 SNHLY, CDR2 FYNNEI. The CDR3 bases are TGTGCCACCCATGACAGGGAAGTTGGGACAGATACGCAGTATTTT. Translation gives CATHDREVGTDTQYF.

As for this clonotype: A much larger clone differs by one base, so this may be a read error. The chain uses TRBV7-9 and TRBJ2-1; a possible D gene is TRBD2 (6 bases). The CDR3 length is 14 residues. From germline, CDR1 is SEHNR and CDR2 FQNEAQ (reference sequence). The CDR3 DNA is TGTGCCGGCAGCTTTTCGGGAGTTGGGAATGAGCAGTTCTTC. This encodes CAGSFSGVGNEQFF.

This clonotype was recorded a few times. This chain links TRBV28 with TRBJ1-4, with TRBD1 as a possible D gene (6 bases). The CDR3 consists of 15 residues. The germline CDR1 and CDR2 sequences are MDHEN and SYDVKM. The V gene lost 1 base and the J gene lost 7 bases, with 13 bases spanning the gap. In DNA form, the CDR3 reads TGTGCCAGCAGTTTATTAAGGGGGGGCGGTGAAAAACTGTTTTTT. Residues: CASSLLRGGGEKLFF.

Notes on this clonotype: A much bigger clone sits one base away, suggesting this may be a read error. This chain connects TRBV28 to TRBJ2-1; tentatively, D is TRBD1 (6 bases). V was shortened by 5 bases and J by 9 bases, with 17 bases between the two germline ends. CDR3 size: 14 residues. Germline V CDR1 and CDR2: MDHEN, SYDVKM. CDR3 bases: TGTGCCAGCAGTCCGGGCAGGGGTGAGGGTGAGCAGTTCTTC. This translates into CASSPGRGEGEQFF.

J is TRBJ2-7 and V is TRBV11-1; D not resolved. V was pared by 5 bases and J by 2 bases, with 19 bases between. Germline V gene lookup returns CDR1 SGHAT and CDR2 FQDESV (reference sequence). There are 16 residues in the CDR3. CDR3 sequence: CASSQEILDGAYEQYF. For the CDR3, the DNA is TGTGCCAGCAGCCAAGAAATTCTGGACGGAGCCTACGAGCAGTACTTC.

The rearrangement uses TRBV7-2 and TRBJ2-7; D ambiguous. Germline V gene sequence: CDR1 SGHTA, CDR2 FQGNSA. The CDR3 has 11 amino acids. V was pared by 4 bases and J by 9 bases, with 10 bases between. The CDR3 DNA follows: TGTGCCAGCAGCTACGAATATCGGCAGTACTTC. Translated, it gives CASSYEYRQYF.

The table lists this clonotype with many counts. This rearrangement joins TRBV7-3 to TRBJ2-7; 9 nucleotides align to TRBD1. CDR3 size: 15 residues. Looked up from germline, CDR1 is SGHTA and CDR2 is FQGTGA. With 5 bases clipped from V and 0 bases from J, the junction kept 5 bases outside the gene matches. The CDR3 protein is CASSIRTGASYEQYF. Written as DNA, the CDR3 is TGTGCCAGCAGCATACGGACAGGGGCCTCCTACGAGCAGTACTTC.

The rearrangement links TRBV27 to TRBJ2-1, with 11 bases matching TRBD1. J was trimmed by 6 bases and V by 3 bases; bases with no gene match: 7. This CDR3 contains 16 residues. Germline loops: CDR1 MNHEY, CDR2 SMNVEV (reference sequence). CDR3: CASSFEMDRGPNEQFF. CDR3 DNA sequence: TGTGCCAGCAGTTTCGAAATGGACAGGGGGCCCAATGAGCAGTTCTTC.

This clonotype turned up a few times. This sequence joins TRBV12-3 or TRBV12-4 and TRBJ1-2, with TRBD1 identical over 9 bases. With V trimmed by 1 base and J by 8 bases, 8 bases remained unmatched. The CDR3 contains 15 residues. The CDR3: CASSLVGDRVQGYTF. In nucleotides, the CDR3 is TGTGCCAGCAGTTTAGTAGGGGACAGGGTACAGGGCTACACCTTC.

This clonotype occurred once. The chain is built from TRBV7-8 and TRBJ1-3; TRBD1 is a possible D gene (5 bases). Germline assignment: CDR1 SGHVS and CDR2 FQNEAQ. Trimming cost V 1 base and J 2 bases, with 18 bases left between them. The CDR3 is 18 residues long. CDR3 DNA sequence: TGTGCCAGCAGCTTAGGGAAGGGGAGGTCAATAGCTGGAAACACCATATATTTT. The encoded protein is CASSLGKGRSIAGNTIYF.

The table lists this clonotype with a few counts. This chain connects TRBV5-1 to TRBJ2-7, with 10 nucleotides matching TRBD1. The CDR3 extends over 14 amino acids. V was pared by 3 bases and J by 6 bases, with 6 bases of the junction left unmatched. Germline assignment: CDR1 SGHRS and CDR2 YFSETQ. The CDR3 is CASSSPGQGSEQYF. The CDR3 coding sequence is TGCGCCAGCAGCTCACCGGGACAGGGGAGCGAGCAGTACTTC.